Listed here is a single T cell receptor beta chain. Its antigen is still unknown. The input lacks base qualities; no much larger clone sits a single base away. The donors were 40 or so Caucasian individuals from Russia, aged roughly 6 to 100 years, who were systemically healthy. Each donor gave 8 to 10 milliliters of peripheral blood, collected into EDTA-treated Vacutainer tubes. Ficoll-Paque density-gradient centrifugation was used to isolate PBMCs, with at least 6 million per sample. Trizol reagent was used to extract total RNA from the PBMCs, yielding at least 5.5 micrograms per sample. Naive CD45RAhigh/CD27high T cell percentages were measured by flow cytometry on a PBMC aliquot from every donor. The V end loses 3 bases and the J end loses 3 bases, and a stretch of 12 bases separates them. Inclusive of the bounding cysteine and phenylalanine, the CDR3 is 14 residues long. Only the CDR3 DNA stays, 42 bases, in frame from base 1.

The sample is drawn from a study of blood T cells in healthy people across ages (dated by TCRdb to about 2015). Looking at the study overall: In model experiments, template switching captured about one uniquely barcoded TCR beta cDNA molecule for every two T cells. Using the same blood draw, the study looked at two additional independent replicas of 1 million unique cDNA reads for two donors, one aged 18 to 30 and the other aged 80 or older. The donors were split into four age groups: young (average about 15 years), middle-aged (39), aged (approximately 60) and long-lived (roughly 80). Age-related changes in TCR beta repertoire diversity were measured in the study by deep sequencing normalized with unique cDNA molecular identifiers.

What the authors observed across the whole study: As age increased, observed TCR beta diversity per million T cells dropped in a roughly linear way, and a significant reduction was already evident by age around 41. The percentage of naive T cells measured by flow cytometry correlated strongly with observed TCR beta diversity. Estimates of total diversity based on one million sequenced T cells were regarded as lower bounds and as underestimates. The long-lived group showed more naive CD4+ T cells, fewer expanded clones and increased TCR diversity than the aged group, suggesting age selection. Because the CMV infection status of the donors was unknown, age-related changes in expanded clonotypes may potentially have been confounded. Conclusive comparison of naive and antigen-experienced compartments was prevented by the profiling of bulk unsorted PBMCs.

The library was prepared using 5' RACE. The run used an Illumina HiSeq 2500. The second PCR ran for about 7 to 11 cycles and used a J-beta primer mix along with a sample-barcoded 5' primer. A unique molecular identifier was introduced onto each TCR beta cDNA molecule by a template-switch 5' adaptor carrying 12 random nucleotides. Each sample yielded at least 3 million CDR3-containing paired-end reads. First-strand cDNA synthesis was performed from all RNA using the Mint cDNA synthesis kit, with priming by a TRBC-specific oligonucleotide. After uracil-DNA glycosylase treatment, a first 18-cycle PCR used universal primers M1SS and BC2_uni_R on all cDNA. Processing in the source paper ran as follows. Each sample was normalized by randomly selecting 1 million high-quality reads, each carrying a distinct molecular identifier. Instead of being binned into consensus sequences, reads with shared molecular identifiers were discarded. MiTCR, run with a Q25 quality threshold and the strictest error-elimination algorithm, handled CDR3 identification, clonotype clustering and error correction. A nonparametric unseen species model with Euler transformation was used to estimate lower-bound total TCR beta diversity. The public reads were reanalyzed by TCRdb: fastp trimming at Q25, MiXCR alignment, in-frame beta chains only. Records with the same CDR3 protein are collapsed into one entry carrying the most frequent genes and DNA. These V and J calls rely on TCRdb rather than the paper's analysis. The sample records 1 million or so distinct CDR3 sequences, 20% to 25% of which are singletons. The biggest ten clones account for approximately 0.75% of the sample.

This sample also appeared in a second study, on T cells of mothers and their children. The second study's paper adds: The donors were nine systemically healthy Caucasian individuals, made up of three mothers and their six children. cDNA synthesis consumed the entire amount of extracted RNA, loaded at about 1.6 ug RNA in each 15 ul reaction. In the second PCR, sample barcodes and 2-4 random nucleotides were introduced via the M1S primer. More than 8 million TCR beta CDR3 reads were obtained from each mother, and roughly 3.1 million reads were obtained from each child. In both related and unrelated pairs, thymic selection shapes the output of TCR recombination in a similar way, with inherited differences having only a minor effect. Related mother-child pairs always showed normalized repertoire overlap that was slightly higher than in unrelated mother-child pairs, though the difference was never significant. With a sensitivity of around 97 clones per million clonotypes, no persistent microchimeric T cell clones were detected. In the study, deep NGS was used to compare the TCR beta repertoires of mothers and children, and features distinguishing related mother-child pairs from unrelated individuals were sought. Mothers averaged about 37 +/- 4 years of age and children averaged 11 +/- 4 years. After adapter ligation was performed with NEBNext reagents, the libraries were sequenced on an Illumina HiSeq 2000 with 100+100 nt paired-end reads. To prevent cross-contamination, the mother and child libraries were prepared a month apart and were sequenced in separate runs. Between about 500,000 and 2,300,000 distinct TCR beta clonotypes were identified per donor. Naive TCR beta clonotypes were estimated from low-frequency clonotypes matched to each donor's FACS-determined naive share, without sorting.

Material: blood. The sequence links TRBV12-3 or TRBV12-4 to TRBJ2-7; TRBD2 is a weak D gene call, 6 bases matching. This receptor was identified in a girl aged 2 to 10 in good health. In nucleotides, the sequence is TGTGCCAGCAGTTTGGACTACACCGTCTACGAGCAGTACTTC. Its product reads: CASSLDYTVYEQYF.